This T cell receptor (beta chain) appears in the sequencing data of a study of vaccination and CD4 T cells after COVID-19. Study-level information: Convalescent donors were composed of six males and four females, of whom two were Hispanic. Post-COVID samples were collected a median roughly 93 days following diagnosis, spanning 35 to 161. Regarding the study as a whole: 304 of 307 vaccine-specific clones from convalescent patients were spike mono-reactive.

This clonotype has only one observation. Its antigen is still unknown. Noted treatment: approximately 11-day PBMC culture with coronavirus spike peptide pools or control peptides (ViraFEST assay). Cultured CD4+ T cells had their DNA profiled by the Oncomine TCR Beta short-read assay. The source of extracted genomic DNA was cultured CD4+ T cells. One entry per CDR3 protein, called by TCRdb with MiXCR from the PCR reads. The sample includes about 21,000 distinct CDR3 sequences, 30% to 45% of them seen just once. The sample in question was CD4+ T cells from blood, cultured in vitro, obtained before SARS-CoV-2 vaccination. The TCR sequence derives from a human donor who had recovered from COVID-19.

The CDR3 loop is CASSLSGRTAYEQYF. In DNA, the CDR3 is TGTGCCAGCAGTTTATCAGGACGGACAGCCTACGAGCAGTACTTC. V usage is TRBV6-2 or TRBV6-3 and J usage is TRBJ2-7; D is possibly TRBD1 (6 bases). In germline, CDR1 is MNHEY, CDR2 SVGEGT. The length of the CDR3 is 15 residues. V was trimmed by 4 bases and J by 2 bases, leaving 15 bases between them.